This T cell receptor beta chain was retrieved from a study of CD8 T cells in ankylosing spondylitis (dated 2017 in TCRdb). With respect to the entire study: The study profiled T cell receptor beta repertoires in healthy donors and ankylosing spondylitis patients to find disease-linked TCR variants. The whole study cohort included over a hundred healthy donors and around 24 ankylosing spondylitis patients. Peripheral blood samples were taken, and synovial fluid was additionally collected from ankylosing spondylitis patients. Here is what the overall study found, with its caveats: Significant enrichment of the disease-linked clones was reported in matched synovial fluid samples from ankylosing spondylitis patients. A CD8+ phenotype was shown by the disease-linked clones, which were found at relatively low frequencies in peripheral blood. Blood from ankylosing spondylitis patients appeared to be characterized by a TCR beta motif made up of under 10 highly homologous amino acid variants. Some motif variants had previously been reported in the synovial fluid and blood of reactive arthritis patients, which suggests shared mechanisms of disease initiation.

The CDR3 contains 16 residues, cysteine and phenylalanine counted. The only DNA kept is the CDR3, 48 bases in frame from the first base. CDR1 and CDR2 are drawn from the germline V gene: LGHNA, YNFKEQ. V is reduced by 0 bases and J by 4 bases, leaving a spacing of 15 bases between them. Sequenced using an Illumina HiSeq 2500. TCR beta libraries were prepared by quantitative 5'-RACE with molecular barcodes. The published analysis was carried out like this. To identify disease-linked TCR variants, a new computational method was used, one built on a probabilistic model of VDJ rearrangement. The public reads were reanalyzed by TCRdb: fastp trimming at Q25, MiXCR alignment, in-frame beta chains only. Here each entry gathers all rows of one CDR3 protein and keeps the most common genes and DNA. TCRdb assigned the V and J calls; the authors' analysis was not used. This sample comprises roughly 230,000 distinct CDR3 sequences, about a sixth of them detected only once. Of the sample, approximately 32% falls within the top ten clones.

In the case of this clonotype: The antigen it recognizes is unknown. Base qualities are not at hand, and no much larger clone is one base apart.

Recombination linked TRBV4-2 to TRBJ2-5, with TRBD2 perhaps the D gene, on 5 matching bases. The sequence derives from a male donor with ankylosing spondylitis or in good health (not recorded which). Source material: blood, either unsorted or a sorted T cell fraction (not recorded which). The CDR3 has the sequence CASSQDLEGRGETQYF. The DNA sequence is TGTGCCAGCAGCCAAGATCTCGAGGGCCGGGGAGAGACCCAGTACTTC.